One TCR beta chain is described in this entry. This entry belongs to a study of cytomegalovirus exposure and HLA in healthy donors. Use of 60 Vbeta and 13 Jbeta primers characterized the PCR. The repertoire was sequenced with immunoSEQ multiplex PCR; TCRdb's copy has only in-frame clones and lacks some. The profile shows about 150,000 clones, approximately 73% of them singletons. Germline CDR1 is LNHDA and CDR2 is SQIVND (reference sequence). Trimming at V came to 9 bases and at J to 2 bases, leaving 7 bases not matched to a gene. This CDR3 is built from 14 residues. The TCR sequence derives from a woman between 18 and 29 years old in good health and CMV-seropositive. This chain uses TRBV19 with TRBJ1-2; 9 nucleotides agree with TRBD1. Source material: PBMCs. CDR3 DNA: TGTGCCAGCTGGACAGGGGTGGCGAACTATGGCTACACCTTC. Protein: CASWTGVANYGYTF.